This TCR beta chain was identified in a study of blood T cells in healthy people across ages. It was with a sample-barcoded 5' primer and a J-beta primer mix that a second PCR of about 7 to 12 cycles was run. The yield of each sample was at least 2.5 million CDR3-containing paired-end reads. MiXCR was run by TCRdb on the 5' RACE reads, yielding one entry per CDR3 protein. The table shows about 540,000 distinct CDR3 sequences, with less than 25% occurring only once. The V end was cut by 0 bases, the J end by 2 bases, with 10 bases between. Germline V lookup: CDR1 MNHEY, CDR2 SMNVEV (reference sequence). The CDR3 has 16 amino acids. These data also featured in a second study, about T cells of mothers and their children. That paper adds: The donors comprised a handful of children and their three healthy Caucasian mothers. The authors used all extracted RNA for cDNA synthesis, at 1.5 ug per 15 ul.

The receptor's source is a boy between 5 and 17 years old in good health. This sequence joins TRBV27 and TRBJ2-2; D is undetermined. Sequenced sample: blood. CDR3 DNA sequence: TGTGCCAGCAGTTTATCCGTGACACCAAACACCGGGGAGCTGTTTTTT. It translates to CASSLSVTPNTGELFF.